The clone carrying this TCR beta chain came up many times. As the template, RNA transcripts were used to amplify TCR beta CDR3 regions. Second-round multiplex PCR followed a first-round RT-PCR using HTBI primers. TCRdb called the multiplex PCR reads again in MiXCR, with one record for every CDR3 protein. The sample yields about 1.2 million distinct CDR3 sequences, 35% to 40% seen once. The source of the sample is a study of Graves' ophthalmopathy and Graves' hyperthyroidism. Trimming stripped 8 bases from V and 1 base from J, with 11 bases between. The CDR3 is 13 amino acids. CDR1 is MGHDK and CDR2 is SYGVNS in the germline V gene.

This TCR was sampled from an adult man with Graves' hyperthyroidism. Material: peripheral blood or thyroid tissue (not recorded which). V is TRBV25-1 and J is TRBJ2-5; D may be TRBD1 (5 bases). The CDR3 nucleotides are TGTGCCAGCGGCAGGGTTACCCAAGAGACCCAGTACTTC. Translating it yields CASGRVTQETQYF.